The rows below give T cell receptor beta chains drawn from one sample of a study of blood T cell repertoires in COVID-19. Only in-frame clones appear in the TCRdb table, and some are missing; sequencing was by immunoSEQ multiplex PCR. The data show over 150,000 clones, with around 80% seen just once and about 12% held by the top ten. Sequencing used peripheral blood. Receptor source: a human donor in a cohort sampled during active COVID-19. The CDR3 runs from the conserved cysteine through the conserved F or W. Fields, in order: clone size, V gene, J gene, D gene, CDR3 protein, CDR3 DNA. The D gene is left open where the match is weak. Where a row states a size, it is once, few, many or the class of an expanded clone; other rows omit it.

NA	TRBV7-8	TRBJ1-5	NA	CASSLTATRSNQPQHF	TGTGCCAGCAGCTTGACGGCAACGAGGAGCAATCAGCCCCAGCATTTT
many	TRBV28	TRBJ1-2	NA	CASFSVNYGYTF	TGTGCCAGCTTTAGTGTTAACTATGGCTACACCTTC
NA	TRBV7-8	TRBJ2-3	TRBD2	CASEGSGSTDTQYF	TGTGCCAGCGAGGGTAGCGGGAGCACAGATACGCAGTATTTT
NA	TRBV2	TRBJ2-2	NA	CASSQAWEIGELFF	TGTGCCAGCAGCCAAGCGTGGGAGATCGGGGAGCTGTTTTTT
NA	TRBV27	TRBJ2-1	NA	CASSFDSQEQFF	TGTGCCAGCAGTTTCGACAGCCAGGAGCAGTTCTTC
NA	TRBV19	TRBJ1-2	TRBD1	CASSTQGDRGRFGYTF	TGTGCCAGTAGTACACAAGGGGACAGGGGGCGATTTGGCTACACCTTC
NA	TRBV5-1	TRBJ2-7	TRBD2	CASSPGGRAQYF	TGCGCCAGCAGCCCGGGAGGTCGGGCGCAGTACTTC
few	TRBV9	TRBJ2-7	NA	CASSVGAVTGEEQYF	TGTGCCAGCAGCGTAGGAGCGGTCACCGGGGAGGAGCAGTACTTC
NA	TRBV6-5	TRBJ1-3	NA	CASSPPGLAGNTIYF	TGTGCCAGCAGTCCCCCGGGATTGGCTGGAAACACCATATATTTT
NA	TRBV3-1/TRBV3-2	TRBJ2-1	NA	CASSQDPPGWNYNEQFF	TGTGCCAGCAGCCAAGATCCCCCGGGGTGGAACTACAATGAGCAGTTCTTC
NA	TRBV6-6	TRBJ1-5	NA	CASSYSMGHYSPQHF	TGTGCCAGCAGTTACTCGATGGGCCATTATTCGCCCCAGCATTTT
NA	TRBV24-1	TRBJ2-1	TRBD2	CATSERTSGKNEQFF	TGTGCCACCAGTGAACGGACTAGCGGGAAAAATGAGCAGTTCTTC
NA	TRBV5-1	TRBJ2-3	NA	CASSPPEVPATDTQYF	TGCGCCAGCAGCCCCCCCGAGGTCCCTGCGACAGATACGCAGTATTTT
NA	TRBV20-1	TRBJ1-2	NA	CSATGSGYTF	TGCAGTGCTACAGGGTCGGGCTACACCTTC
NA	TRBV7-9	TRBJ2-1	TRBD1	CASSLVGGFYNEQFF	TGTGCCAGCAGCTTAGTAGGGGGCTTCTACAATGAGCAGTTCTTC
NA	TRBV20-1	TRBJ1-5	NA	CSASPGFARQPQHF	TGCAGTGCTAGTCCGGGGTTCGCTCGTCAGCCCCAGCATTTT
NA	TRBV19	TRBJ2-3	NA	CASSISGDTQYF	TGTGCCAGTAGTATCTCCGGAGATACGCAGTATTTT
once	TRBV5-1	TRBJ2-7	NA	CASSLEDGTYEQYF	TGCGCCAGCAGCTTGGAGGACGGGACCTACGAGCAGTACTTC
NA	TRBV4-2	TRBJ2-1	TRBD2	CASSQDLAGVVSNEQFF	TGTGCCAGCAGCCAAGATCTAGCGGGAGTCGTTAGCAATGAGCAGTTCTTC
NA	TRBV7-9	TRBJ2-1	TRBD2	CASSHGGYEQFF	TGTGCCAGCAGCCACGGGGGGTATGAGCAGTTCTTC
NA	TRBV9	TRBJ2-7	TRBD2	CASSAGGTRITYEQYF	TGTGCCAGCAGCGCGGGGGGGACCCGAATAACCTACGAGCAGTACTTC
NA	TRBV28	TRBJ1-1	NA	CASSYQWDSTEAFF	TGTGCCAGCAGTTACCAGTGGGACTCCACTGAAGCTTTCTTT
NA	TRBV28	TRBJ1-5	TRBD1	CASRPRQGAREWRNQPQHF	TGTGCCAGCAGACCTCGACAGGGGGCGCGGGAGTGGCGCAATCAGCCCCAGCATTTT
NA	TRBV5-5	TRBJ2-7	NA	CASRRNSYEQYF	TGTGCCAGCAGGCGTAACTCCTACGAGCAGTACTTC
NA	TRBV28	TRBJ1-2	NA	CASSAGLNYGYTF	TGTGCCAGCAGTGCGGGGCTTAACTATGGCTACACCTTC
NA	TRBV7-9	TRBJ2-1	TRBD2	CASSTPGTSSNEQFF	TGTGCCAGCAGCACCCCCGGGACTAGCTCCAATGAGCAGTTCTTC
few	TRBV24-1	TRBJ1-5	TRBD1	CATSDLDRGNQPQHF	TGTGCCACCAGTGATTTGGACAGGGGCAATCAGCCCCAGCATTTT
NA	TRBV5-4	TRBJ2-5	TRBD1	CASSSAGTGVRETQYF	TGTGCCAGCAGCTCAGCCGGGACAGGGGTCCGAGAGACCCAGTACTTC
NA	TRBV27	TRBJ2-2	NA	CASSSTNTGELFF	TGTGCCAGCAGTTCCACGAACACCGGGGAGCTGTTTTTT
once	TRBV7-9	TRBJ2-1	NA	CASSLAGGLSSYNEQFF	TGTGCCAGCAGCTTAGCGGGAGGACTCAGCTCCTACAATGAGCAGTTCTTC
NA	TRBV28	TRBJ1-1	TRBD1	CASRGQGKWNTEAFF	TGTGCCAGCAGGGGACAGGGGAAATGGAACACTGAAGCTTTCTTT
NA	TRBV6-5	TRBJ1-2	TRBD1	CASSYVDRGIGYTF	TGTGCCAGCAGTTACGTAGACAGGGGGATAGGCTACACCTTC
NA	TRBV18	TRBJ1-1	NA	CASRQTGGGTEAFF	TGTGCCAGCCGACAGACAGGTGGGGGCACTGAAGCTTTCTTT
NA	TRBV3-1/TRBV3-2	TRBJ2-1	NA	CASKGVYNEQFF	TGTGCGAGCAAGGGGGTTTACAATGAGCAGTTCTTC
NA	TRBV9	TRBJ2-1	TRBD2	CASSQGGYLYNEQFF	TGTGCCAGCAGCCAGGGAGGGTACCTTTACAATGAGCAGTTCTTC
NA	TRBV7-6	TRBJ2-7	TRBD1	CASSPSAGTGVPEQYF	TGTGCCAGCAGCCCCTCGGCTGGGACAGGGGTCCCCGAGCAGTACTTC
NA	TRBV7-8	TRBJ1-4	TRBD1	CASSRPGQANEKLFF	TGTGCCAGCAGCCGACCGGGACAGGCTAATGAAAAACTGTTTTTT
NA	TRBV12-5	TRBJ2-1	TRBD2	CASGLRLAGATYNEQFF	TGTGCTAGTGGTTTGCGACTAGCGGGAGCGACCTACAATGAGCAGTTCTTC
NA	TRBV7-9	TRBJ1-1	TRBD1	CASSPMGQENTEAFF	TGTGCCAGCAGCCCTATGGGACAGGAGAACACTGAAGCTTTCTTT
once	TRBV28	TRBJ2-7	NA	CASNTLGIADSYEQYF	TGTGCCAGCAATACCCTCGGGATAGCGGACTCCTACGAGCAGTACTTC
few	TRBV9	TRBJ2-1	TRBD2	CASSLHSGRNEQFF	TGTGCCAGCAGCCTCCATAGCGGGAGAAATGAGCAGTTCTTC
few	TRBV5-4	TRBJ2-1	TRBD1	CASSSPGQDPNEQFF	TGTGCCAGCAGCTCCCCGGGACAGGACCCCAATGAGCAGTTCTTC
NA	TRBV28	TRBJ1-5	NA	CASRGGGSNQPQHF	TGTGCCAGCAGGGGAGGGGGGAGCAATCAGCCCCAGCATTTT
NA	TRBV19	TRBJ2-2	NA	CASSIYRDFNTGELFF	TGTGCCAGTAGTATCTACCGGGACTTTAACACCGGGGAGCTGTTTTTT
NA	TRBV2	TRBJ2-2	TRBD1	CASSPLGTANTGELFF	TGTGCCAGCAGCCCGTTGGGGACAGCAAACACCGGGGAGCTGTTTTTT
few	TRBV5-5	TRBJ2-7	NA	CASSLRDGSSGEQYF	TGTGCCAGCAGCTTGCGGGACGGGAGTAGTGGCGAGCAGTACTTC
NA	TRBV6-5	TRBJ1-1	TRBD1	CASRLTGGTEAFF	TGTGCCAGCAGGCTTACAGGGGGCACTGAAGCTTTCTTT
NA	TRBV7-2	TRBJ2-1	TRBD2	CASSLAGTSSYNEQFF	TGTGCCAGCAGCTTGGCCGGGACTAGCTCCTACAATGAGCAGTTCTTC
NA	TRBV5-8	TRBJ2-6	TRBD1	CASRDRVAGANVLTF	TGTGCCAGCAGGGACAGGGTAGCTGGGGCCAACGTCCTGACTTTC
NA	TRBV5-1	TRBJ2-7	NA	CASSLRVQGQEQYF	TGCGCCAGCAGCTTGAGGGTCCAGGGGCAGGAGCAGTACTTC